This T cell receptor (beta chain) appears in the sequencing data of a study of blood T cell repertoires in COVID-19. For the study at large: COVID-19 samples collected from the United States, Italy and Spain covered acute and convalescent phases.

Some clones are missing from TCRdb's copy, which holds only in-frame ones; the method was immunoSEQ multiplex PCR. This sample has 400,000 to 550,000 clones, with 70% to 90% found just once. The germline CDR1 and CDR2 sequences are SGHDT and YYEEEE. The ends lost 4 bases at V and 4 bases at J; junction bases unmatched: 10. The CDR3 runs to 16 residues. This sequence originates from a woman between 18 and 29 years old with acute COVID-19. The sequenced sample consisted of PBMCs or T cells enriched from blood (not recorded which). The J gene is TRBJ2-7, the V gene TRBV5-6; 11 nucleotides match TRBD1. The CDR3 DNA follows: TGTGCCAGCAGCCCAGGGTGGGGGACAGGGGGGTACGAGCAGTACTTC. Protein: CASSPGWGTGGYEQYF.